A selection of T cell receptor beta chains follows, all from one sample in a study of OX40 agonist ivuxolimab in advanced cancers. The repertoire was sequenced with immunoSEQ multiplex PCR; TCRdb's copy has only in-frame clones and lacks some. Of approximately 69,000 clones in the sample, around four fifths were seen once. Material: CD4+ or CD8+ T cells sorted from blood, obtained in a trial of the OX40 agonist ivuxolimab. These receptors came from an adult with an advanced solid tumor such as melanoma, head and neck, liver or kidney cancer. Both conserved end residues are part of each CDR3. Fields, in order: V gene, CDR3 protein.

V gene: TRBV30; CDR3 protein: CAWSVEETQYF
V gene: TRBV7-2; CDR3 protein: CASSSPPETQYF
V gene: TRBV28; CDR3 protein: CASSLGTGVTYEQYF
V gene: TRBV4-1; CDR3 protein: CASSLGGKKETQYF
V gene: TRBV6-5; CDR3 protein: CASGTGGRDEKLFF
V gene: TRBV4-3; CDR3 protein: CASSQEGQIYTGELFF
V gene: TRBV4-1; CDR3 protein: CASSQPWVGGSSYGYTF
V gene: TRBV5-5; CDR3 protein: CASSQQGANGNQPQHF
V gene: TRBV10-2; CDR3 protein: CATSPTRAGALGPGANVLTF
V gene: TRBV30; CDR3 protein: CAWVRRRYKSRANVLTF
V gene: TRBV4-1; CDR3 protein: CASSRRDGNLNEQFF
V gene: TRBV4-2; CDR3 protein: CASSQETGRGGTDTQYF
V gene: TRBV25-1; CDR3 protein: CASSEQTIAAGGTQYF
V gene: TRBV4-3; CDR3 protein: CASSQDRAESTDTQYF
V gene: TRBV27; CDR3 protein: CASSFGQENEKLFF
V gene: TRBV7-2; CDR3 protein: CASSTRQGGIYEQYF
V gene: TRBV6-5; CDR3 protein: CASSYSARLTHEQFF
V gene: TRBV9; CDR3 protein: CASSVGLAGSYEQYF
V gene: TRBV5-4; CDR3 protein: CASSFAGRNSPLHF
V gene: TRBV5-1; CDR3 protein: CASSFGQSYNEQFF
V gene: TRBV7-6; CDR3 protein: CASSYGTSGIYEQYF
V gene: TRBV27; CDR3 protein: CASSLSGGTIYGYTF
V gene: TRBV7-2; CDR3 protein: CASSLGTRTEGHF
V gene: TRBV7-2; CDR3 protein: CASSLGGSGGTYEQYF
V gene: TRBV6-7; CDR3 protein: CASSYFGTGGNSPLHF
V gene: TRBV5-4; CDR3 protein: CASSLDRTSGRNEQYF
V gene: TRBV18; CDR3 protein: CASSRGLVDSVTNTGELFF
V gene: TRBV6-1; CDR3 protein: CASSGAGTLTGSPLHF
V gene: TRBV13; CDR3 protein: CASSRWLPGDTQYF
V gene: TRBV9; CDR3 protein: CASSPGTGDSGANVLTF
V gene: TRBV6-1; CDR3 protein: CASSARGGGELFF
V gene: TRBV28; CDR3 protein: CASSQPGTDLNIQYF
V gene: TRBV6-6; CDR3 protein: CASRPTGPGDSDTQYF
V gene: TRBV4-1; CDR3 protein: CASSQDRGLAGRGEQFF
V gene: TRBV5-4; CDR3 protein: CASRPGTRPGEQYF
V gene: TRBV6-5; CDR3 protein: CASGDAVSYEQYF
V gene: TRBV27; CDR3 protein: CASSSRTGPGDTQYF
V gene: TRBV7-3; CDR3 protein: CASSPDRDVGYTF
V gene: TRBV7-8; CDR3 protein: CATGGGEWASYEQYF
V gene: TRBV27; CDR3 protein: CASSHPRRLAYEQYF
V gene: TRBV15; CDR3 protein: CATSRIGWDRSGETQYF
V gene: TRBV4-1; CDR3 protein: CASSLGDYTDTQYF
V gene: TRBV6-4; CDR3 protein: CASSEDSSGANVLTF
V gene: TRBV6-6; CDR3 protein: CASSYLSNRDRLKYF
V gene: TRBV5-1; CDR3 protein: CASSNLSGQGGNEQFF
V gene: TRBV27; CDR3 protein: CASSLWAAMSSGNTIYF
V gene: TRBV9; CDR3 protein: CASSPRGGAGGPNEQFF
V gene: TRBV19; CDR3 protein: CASSSGTSGVHSYEQYF
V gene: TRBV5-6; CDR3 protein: CASSARWSGEGDIQYF